Each of the 18 T cell receptor beta chains below was sequenced from the same sample in a study of blood T cell repertoires in COVID-19. Clones were read by immunoSEQ multiplex PCR, and TCRdb kept only the in-frame ones, dropping some. The sample lists about 530,000 clones; 70% to 90% were seen once. Sequenced: peripheral blood. The receptors shown here come from a woman aged 50 to 60 with COVID-19, enrolled during active disease.

The V call is TRBV5-4, the J call TRBJ2-4; the match to TRBD1 covers 12 bases. Germline V lookup: CDR1 SGHNT, CDR2 YYREEE (reference sequence). This CDR3 contains 18 residues. Trimming at V came to 0 bases and at J to 2 bases, leaving 6 bases not matched to a gene. The CDR3 loop is CASSLGSGTGGPKNIQYF. The CDR3, as DNA: TGTGCCAGCAGCTTGGGCTCCGGGACAGGGGGCCCCAAAAACATTCAGTACTTC.

V gene TRBV2 combines with J gene TRBJ1-2, with 11 bases aligning to TRBD1. Germline V lookup: CDR1 SNHLY, CDR2 FYNNEI. V trimming: 8 bases; J trimming: 6 bases; junction bases outside the gene matches: 11. This CDR3 spans 15 amino acids. CDR3 sequence: CASLASRTGGNGYTF. The CDR3 bases are TGTGCCAGCCTCGCCTCCCGGACAGGGGGCAATGGCTACACCTTC.

The chain has TRBV27 and TRBJ1-1, with 7 bases matching TRBD1. There are 16 residues in the CDR3. Per germline, CDR1 MNHEY and CDR2 SMNVEV (reference sequence). V was pared by 3 bases and J by 7 bases, with 14 bases of the junction left unmatched. The CDR3 nucleotides are TGTGCCAGCAGTTTCAACGCACTGACAGGGATTAATGAAGCTTTCTTT. It yields the protein CASSFNALTGINEAFF.

This chain connects TRBV5-6 to TRBJ1-6, with D tentatively TRBD1 (6 bases). Germline loops: CDR1 SGHDT, CDR2 YYEEEE. This CDR3 region has 17 residues. V lost 0 bases and J lost 3, with 13 bases in between. CDR3 protein: CASSLEDRSLYNSPLHF. CDR3 bases: TGTGCCAGCAGCTTGGAGGACAGAAGCCTCTATAATTCACCCCTCCACTTT.

Remarks on this clone: Different DNA sequences within this sample yield the same CDR3. The rearrangement joins TRBV30 to TRBJ1-1; tentatively, D is TRBD1 (6 bases). This CDR3 is 13 amino acids long. Trimming removed 2 bases from V and 0 bases from J, with 7 bases in between. Germline CDR1 GTSNPN, CDR2 SVGIG (reference sequence). CDR3 amino acids: CAWSRGMNTEAFF. The CDR3 DNA sequence: TGTGCCTGGAGTAGGGGGATGAACACTGAAGCTTTCTTT.

The CDR3 region is CASSLAGAGAETQYF. The CDR3 bases are TGCGCCAGCAGCTTGGCCGGAGCAGGGGCAGAGACCCAGTACTTC. The chain has TRBV5-1 and TRBJ2-5; D may be TRBD1 (6 bases). The germline CDR1 and CDR2 sequences are SGHRS and YFSETQ. The V end lost 0 bases, the J end lost 4 bases, and 13 bases lay between the germline ends. This CDR3 region has 15 residues.

The V and J genes are TRBV5-1 and TRBJ1-6, with 11 bases fitting TRBD1. Germline lookup yields CDR1 SGHRS and CDR2 YFSETQ. V was pared by 0 bases and J by 9 bases, with 2 bases of the junction left unmatched. This CDR3 comprises 15 residues. The CDR3 spells CASSLGGQGGSPLHF. The CDR3 nucleotides are TGCGCCAGCAGCTTGGGGGGACAGGGGGGTTCACCCCTCCACTTT.

The chain links TRBV5-1 to TRBJ2-1; D is unresolved. V was pared by 5 bases and J by 0 bases, with 9 bases between. This CDR3 is 14 amino acids long. Germline CDR1 is SGHRS and CDR2 is YFSETQ. The CDR3 DNA reads as TGCGCCAGCAGTCGGTCCACCTCCTACAATGAGCAGTTCTTC. This translates into CASSRSTSYNEQFF.

The CDR3 nucleotides read TGTGCCAGCAGCAACTGCGAAAGGGGTGAGCAGTTCTTC. Its protein product is CASSNCERGEQFF. V is TRBV21-1 and J is TRBJ2-1; the D call in the table, TRBD1, was not verified against the DNA. TRBV21-1 has pseudogene status. This CDR3 has 13 residues.

This clone showed up just once. The chain is built from TRBV4-1 and TRBJ2-3; TRBD1 aligns across 9 bases. Germline V CDR1 and CDR2: MGHRA, YSYEKL. V was clipped by 7 bases and J by 3 bases; unmatched bases: 5. The CDR3 is 14 residues long. CDR3 bases: TGCGCCAGCACCAAGGGACAGGGAACAGATACGCAGTATTTT. The encoded protein is CASTKGQGTDTQYF.

The chain uses TRBV30 and TRBJ2-7, with D possibly matching TRBD1 (8 bases). CDR3 size: 13 residues. CDR1 and CDR2 from the germline V gene are GTSNPN and SVGIG (reference sequence). V shed 8 bases and J shed 1 base, with 15 bases lying between them. The CDR3 sequence: CALGGTGSYEQYF. In DNA form, the CDR3 reads TGTGCCCTGGGGGGGACAGGATCCTACGAGCAGTACTTC.

This clone was counted a few times. The chain uses TRBV10-1 and TRBJ1-3; 9 nucleotides match TRBD1. V dropped 3 bases and J dropped 2; count of bases not matched to a gene: 5. Germline values: CDR1 WNHNN, CDR2 SYGVQD (reference sequence). CDR3 length: 16 amino acids. CDR3 sequence reads: CASSDPGQGAGNTIYF. CDR3 coding DNA: TGCGCCAGCAGTGACCCGGGACAGGGAGCTGGAAACACCATATATTTT.

This chain connects TRBV13 to TRBJ1-2; 12 nucleotides align to TRBD1. Germline V gene sequence: CDR1 PRHDT, CDR2 FYEKMQ (reference sequence). The CDR3 length is 18 residues. V was pared by 5 bases and J by 8 bases, with 18 bases of the junction left unmatched. The CDR3 reads CASSNTVPRGQGARGYTF. The DNA of the CDR3 is TGTGCCAGCAGCAACACAGTGCCCCGGGGACAGGGGGCGCGAGGCTACACCTTC. Looking up the rest from reference TRBV13 and TRBJ1-2 gives the full variable domain: AAGVIQSPRHLIKEKRETATLKCYPIPRHDTVYWYQQGPGQDPQFLISFYEKMQSDKGSIPDRFSAQQFSDYHSELNMSSLELGDSALYFCASSNTVPRGQGARGYTFGSGTRLTVV.

The chain has TRBV10-3 and TRBJ2-3; 8 bases map to TRBD1. Germline values: CDR1 ENHRY, CDR2 SYGVKD. V lost 4 bases and J lost 0; bases outside the gene matches: 3. The CDR3 totals 15 residues. The CDR3 sequence is CAISGQGTSTDTQYF. Here the CDR3 DNA reads TGTGCCATCAGTGGACAGGGGACGAGCACAGATACGCAGTATTTT.

This chain connects TRBV5-1 to TRBJ1-2, with 7 bases lining up with TRBD1. CDR3 size: 15 residues. The germline CDR1 and CDR2 sequences are SGHRS and YFSETQ. The trim removed 2 bases at V and 3 bases at J, leaving 7 bases unmatched. The CDR3 here is CASSLGQDGHYGYTF. The CDR3 DNA sequence: TGCGCCAGCAGCTTAGGACAGGACGGTCACTATGGCTACACCTTC.

The rearrangement joins TRBV6-6 to TRBJ2-7, with 7 bases lining up with TRBD1. This CDR3 has 16 residues. The ends lost 1 base at V and 5 bases at J; junction bases unmatched: 11. The germline V gene encodes CDR1 MNHNY and CDR2 SVGAGI (reference sequence). DNA for the CDR3: TGTGCCAGCAGTTACTTGACAGGGCCAGATGACCACGAGCAGTACTTC. Translated: CASSYLTGPDDHEQYF.

This chain links TRBV7-2 with TRBJ2-2; D is uncertain. This CDR3 spans 12 amino acids. Trimming removed 1 base at V and 7 bases at J, with 4 bases between. CDR1 SGHTA and CDR2 FQGNSA come from the germline V gene. The CDR3 protein is CASSLVIGELFF. The CDR3 coding sequence is TGTGCCAGCAGCTTAGTAATCGGGGAGCTGTTTTTT. Together with reference TRBV7-2 and TRBJ2-2, the CDR3 gives the full variable domain: GAGVSQSPSNKVTEKGKDVELRCDPISGHTALYWYRQSLGQGLEFLIYFQGNSAPDKSGLPSDRFSAERTGGSVSTLTIQRTQQEDSAVYLCASSLVIGELFFGEGSRLTVL.

The genes are TRBV27 and TRBJ2-7, with 7 positions matching TRBD1. The length of the CDR3 is 16 residues. Germline V gene data show CDR1 as MNHEY and CDR2 as SMNVEV (reference sequence). V gave up 5 bases and J gave up 3 bases; unmatched junction bases: 13. The DNA for the CDR3 is TGTGCCAGCAGTCCGCGTAGGACAGGTTCGGTCTACGAGCAGTACTTC. It is translated as CASSPRRTGSVYEQYF.